The rows below give T cell receptor beta chains drawn from one sample of a study of blood T cell repertoires in COVID-19. Some clones are missing from TCRdb's copy, which holds only in-frame ones; the method was immunoSEQ multiplex PCR. The table has 120,000 or so clones, roughly 72% seen once. The material sequenced was peripheral blood. Source of these receptors: a man between 60 and 75 years old with acute or convalescent COVID-19. CDR3s include the opening cysteine and the closing phenylalanine or tryptophan.

v_call: TRBV19; cdr3_aa: CACSLGDRVIDEQYF
v_call: TRBV6-4; cdr3_aa: CASSDSTSGSNEQFF
v_call: TRBV27; cdr3_aa: CASSPTTPGVVGQETQYF
v_call: TRBV5-6; cdr3_aa: CASSETGGSPNSNQPQHF
v_call: TRBV29-1; cdr3_aa: CSVVGGSPGTGYEQYF
v_call: TRBV24-1; cdr3_aa: CATSEGQGNYGYTF
v_call: TRBV5-6; cdr3_aa: CASSSVIGNTIYF
v_call: TRBV18; cdr3_aa: CASSPTGGSTDTQYF
v_call: TRBV6-6; cdr3_aa: CASSYTRASYEQYF
v_call: TRBV9; cdr3_aa: CASSVGDTVRGLYNEQFF
v_call: TRBV3-1/TRBV3-2; cdr3_aa: CASSQGASGNSYEQYF
v_call: TRBV18; cdr3_aa: CASSQDRMNTEAFF
v_call: TRBV6-4; cdr3_aa: CASSDSGQPPYGYTF
v_call: TRBV5-1; cdr3_aa: CASSLGPRLAGVSDTQYF
v_call: TRBV15; cdr3_aa: CATSPRGAEKLFF